The T cell receptor (beta chain) described here comes from a study of shared T cell receptors in the human thymus. Method: immunoSEQ multiplex PCR; TCRdb's copy keeps in-frame clones and lacks some. The sample consists of about 660,000 clones, around 89% of them appearing once. These sequences were also reported in another study, on human thymus T cells.

Sequencing was carried out using thymocytes. This sequence was found in a boy younger than two with a congenital heart defect.

This CDR3 reads CASRQDRVDTEAFF. DNA of the CDR3: TGTGCCAGCAGACAGGACAGGGTCGACACTGAAGCTTTCTTT. V is TRBV27 and J is TRBJ1-1; 8 bases are shared with TRBD1. This CDR3 has 14 residues. The germline gives CDR1 MNHEY, CDR2 SMNVEV (reference sequence). The trim removed 6 bases at V and 3 bases at J, leaving 6 bases unmatched.